What follows are 32 T cell receptor beta chains derived from one specimen sequenced in a study of PD-1 blockade in classical Hodgkin lymphoma. No patient escaped relapse after autologous stem cell transplantation, and brentuximab vedotin exposure varied. Profiled with immunoSEQ multiplex PCR; TCRdb holds only in-frame clones, not every one. Among 25,000 to 30,000 clones listed, 78% were seen once. The material sequenced was peripheral blood mononuclear cells (PBMCs), taken before the second cycle of nivolumab. These receptors were taken from a human donor with classical Hodgkin lymphoma.

The V gene is TRBV9, the J gene TRBJ2-5, with D possibly being TRBD2 (6 bases). V lost 0 bases to trimming and J lost 1 base, with 13 bases between them. Per the germline V gene, CDR1 is SGDLS and CDR2 is YYNGEE. There are 16 residues in the CDR3. CDR3: CASSVGRGNLQETQYF. The CDR3, as DNA: TGTGCCAGCAGCGTAGGGCGGGGCAACCTCCAAGAGACCCAGTACTTC.

The chain couples TRBV4-3 to TRBJ2-4; D ambiguous. Germline V lookup: CDR1 LGHNA, CDR2 YSLEER. The CDR3 is 15 residues long. The V end lost 2 bases, the J end lost 7 bases, and 15 bases lay between the germline ends. The CDR3 loop reads CASSQSTASSNIQYF. The CDR3 DNA sequence: TGCGCCAGCAGCCAATCGACCGCCTCCTCGAACATTCAGTACTTC.

The rearrangement links TRBV28 to TRBJ1-2; D possibly corresponds to TRBD1 (5 bases). Trimming took 6 bases from V and 0 from J, leaving 14 bases between them. This CDR3 has 15 amino acids. Germline V gene lookup returns CDR1 MDHEN and CDR2 SYDVKM. CDR3 sequence (DNA): TGTGCCAGCAGCTTGCCGGGGCACCCTAACTATGGCTACACCTTC. It is translated as CASSLPGHPNYGYTF.

The CDR3 reads CASSSRGPDTQYF. The DNA for the CDR3 is TGTGCCAGCAGCTCCAGGGGGCCGGATACGCAGTATTTT. The gene calls are TRBV7-2 and TRBJ2-3, with 8 nucleotides matching TRBD1. The ends lost 4 bases at V and 6 bases at J; junction bases unmatched: 3. The CDR3 loop spans 13 amino acids. Germline assignment: CDR1 SGHTA and CDR2 FQGNSA.

A remark on this clone: One end of the junction varies from germline; a read error may be responsible. This chain links TRBV19 with TRBJ1-5; TRBD1 is a possible D gene (5 bases). CDR3 length equals 16 residues. CDR1 and CDR2 from the germline V gene are LNHDA and SQIVND (reference sequence). This CDR3 reads CASSINLVQDNQPQHF. The DNA for the CDR3 is TGTGCCAGTAGTATTAATTTGGTACAGGATAATCAACCCCAGCATTTT.

The chain couples TRBV15 to TRBJ2-1; a possible D gene is TRBD1 (7 bases). This CDR3 contains 14 residues. The germline V and J ends were trimmed by 3 bases and 7 bases, with 13 bases remaining between them. Germline-derived CDR1 and CDR2 are LNHNV and YYDKDF (reference sequence). Written as DNA, the CDR3 is TGTGCCACCAGCAGGGAGGGACAGACTAATGAGCAGTTCTTC. Protein product: CATSREGQTNEQFF.

This clone was detected a few times. V gene TRBV9 combines with J gene TRBJ2-5; D gene uncertain. The CDR3 contains 14 residues. V lost 2 bases and J 5 bases, leaving 13 bases between the germline ends. CDR1 is SGDLS and CDR2 is YYNGEE in the germline V gene. The CDR3 reads CASSVQGMKETQYF. The CDR3 region has the DNA TGTGCCAGCAGCGTCCAAGGGATGAAGGAGACCCAGTACTTC. The entire variable domain, with the rest obtained from reference TRBV9 and TRBJ2-5, is as follows: DSGVTQTPKHLITATGQRVTLRCSPRSGDLSVYWYQQSLDQGLQFLIQYYNGEERAKGNILERFSAQQFPDLHSELNLSSLELGDSALYFCASSVQGMKETQYFGPGTRLLVL.

In this sample, this clone turned up once. The V gene is TRBV15, the J gene TRBJ2-3; 9 positions match TRBD1. The V and J ends lost 1 base and 8 bases, in that order; junction bases with no gene match: 10. From germline, CDR1 is LNHNV and CDR2 YYDKDF (reference sequence). CDR3 length: 16 residues. The CDR3 protein is CATSRVGQGMGVTQYF. The CDR3 bases are TGTGCCACCAGCAGAGTGGGACAGGGAATGGGGGTTACGCAGTATTTT.

In this sample, this clone turned up once. The gene calls are TRBV4-1 and TRBJ2-2; 9 bases match TRBD2. Losses at the gene ends were 0 bases for V and 5 bases for J; bases not matched to a gene: 7. CDR1 and CDR2 (germline): MGHRA, YSYEKL. This CDR3 comprises 17 residues. CDR3 sequence (DNA): TGCGCCAGCAGCCAAGAGTGGCAGCGGGGGGATACCGGGGAGCTGTTTTTT. Translated, it gives CASSQEWQRGDTGELFF.

The chain carries TRBV9 and TRBJ2-3; TRBD1 might be the D (6 bases). V was cut by 3 bases and J by 8 bases, with 10 bases left in between. CDR3 length: 12 residues. Germline values: CDR1 SGDLS, CDR2 YYNGEE. CDR3 DNA sequence: TGTGCCAGCAGCGCAGGGGCAGGTACGCAGTATTTT. Translation: CASSAGAGTQYF.

A few counts support this clone. The chain is built from TRBV5-1 and TRBJ1-1, with no clear D. The germline V gene encodes CDR1 SGHRS and CDR2 YFSETQ. V was clipped by 0 bases and J by 3 bases, with 6 bases between them. This CDR3 has 13 residues. The CDR3 reads CASSLVGDTEAFF. The CDR3 nucleotides read TGCGCCAGCAGCTTGGTTGGGGACACTGAAGCTTTCTTT.

The CDR3 reads CASSPRDRAYEQYF. The CDR3 DNA reads TGTGCCAGTAGTCCACGGGACAGGGCCTACGAGCAGTACTTC. The rearrangement links TRBV19 to TRBJ2-7; 9 bases are shared with TRBD1. The germline V gene has CDR1 LNHDA and CDR2 SQIVND (reference sequence). V lost 5 bases to trimming and J lost 2 bases; unmatched junction nucleotides: 4. CDR3 length equals 14 residues. Full variable domain (remainder filled in from reference TRBV19 and TRBJ2-7): DGGITQSPKYLFRKEGQNVTLSCEQNLNHDAMYWYRQDPGQGLRLIYYSQIVNDFQKGDIAEGYSVSREKKESFPLTVTSAQKNPTAFYLCASSPRDRAYEQYFGPGTRLTVT.

The V call is TRBV7-2, the J call TRBJ1-5; D is unresolved. Trimming removed 2 bases at V and 3 bases at J, with 5 bases between. Germline V lookup: CDR1 SGHTA, CDR2 FQGNSA. The CDR3 spans 13 residues. In DNA form, the CDR3 reads TGTGCCAGCAGCTTAAACTTCAATCAGCCCCAGCATTTT. Translating it yields CASSLNFNQPQHF.

This CDR3 reads CASSIVLEKYTGELFF. As DNA, the CDR3 is TGTGCCAGTAGTATAGTTCTTGAGAAATACACCGGGGAGCTGTTTTTT. V and J are TRBV19 and TRBJ2-2; D ambiguous. Trimming left V 1 base short and J 3 bases short, with 12 bases between. CDR3 size: 16 residues. In germline, CDR1 is LNHDA, CDR2 SQIVND (reference sequence).

As concerns this clone: The sample has other DNA sequences that encode this CDR3 too. The rearrangement uses TRBV27 and TRBJ1-2, with D perhaps matching TRBD1 (5 bases). Trimming pared 4 bases from V and 7 bases from J, leaving 16 bases between. The CDR3 spans 14 residues. CDR1 is MNHEY, CDR2 SMNVEV, per germline (reference sequence). CDR3 nucleotide sequence: TGTGCCAGCAGTTCCACTACAGGTTTGTCTGGCTACACCTTC. Amino acids: CASSSTTGLSGYTF.

This clone was seen only a few times. The rearrangement uses TRBV6-6 and TRBJ2-7; D is unresolved. The V gene's germline CDR1 is MNHNY and CDR2 SVGAGI (reference sequence). This CDR3 comprises 11 residues. V lost 8 bases to trimming and J lost 7 bases, with 12 bases between them. CDR3 in amino acids: CASAFYGEQYF. The CDR3 bases are TGTGCCAGCGCCTTTTATGGGGAGCAGTACTTC.

This clone occurred once. The chain combines TRBV14 with TRBJ1-6; possibly TRBD1 for D (6 bases). V dropped 3 bases and J dropped 7 bases, with 19 bases sitting between them. From germline, CDR1 is SGHDN and CDR2 FVKESK. The CDR3 has 17 residues. The CDR3 DNA reads TGTGCCAGCAGCCATGTACTCCCGGGACACCTAAATTCACCCCTCCACTTT. Amino acid sequence: CASSHVLPGHLNSPLHF.

The chain uses TRBV7-3 and TRBJ1-1; maybe TRBD1 (6 bases). The CDR3 extends over 18 amino acids. Germline V gene lookup returns CDR1 SGHTA and CDR2 FQGTGA. V was trimmed by 5 bases and J by 0 bases, leaving 22 bases between them. For the CDR3, the DNA is TGTGCCAGCAGCAAGAGACAGGAGCGAGAACCCTTGAACACTGAAGCTTTCTTT. Its protein product is CASSKRQEREPLNTEAFF.

Details on this clone: Germline and junction disagree at one end, which may indicate a read error. This chain connects TRBV7-7 to TRBJ2-5, with 9 bases matching TRBD2. In germline, CDR1 is SSHAT, CDR2 FNYEAQ (reference sequence). The CDR3 contains 15 residues. The CDR3 sequence is CASSLGGGDQETQYF. As DNA, the CDR3 is TGTGCTAGCAGCTTGGGCGGGGGGGACCAAGAGACCCAGTACTTC.

CDR3 residues: CASSPSQGSYEQYF. CDR3 coding DNA: TGTGCCAGTAGCCCTTCTCAGGGTAGCTACGAGCAGTACTTC. This sequence joins TRBV19 and TRBJ2-7, with D perhaps TRBD1 (5 bases). CDR3 length equals 14 residues. Germline CDR1 and CDR2: LNHDA and SQIVND (reference sequence). V shed 6 bases and J shed 3 bases, with 15 bases lying between them.

This chain connects TRBV6-1 to TRBJ2-2; maybe TRBD1 (6 bases). The V gene's germline CDR1 is MNHNS and CDR2 SASEGT. V gave up 11 bases and J gave up 5 bases, with 18 bases separating them. CDR3 size: 14 residues. The CDR3 DNA is TGTGCCGGTGGAGTGACAGGAGGAACCGGGGAGCTGTTTTTT. It specifies CAGGVTGGTGELFF.

The V gene is TRBV10-3, the J gene TRBJ1-1; no firm D call. This CDR3 is built from 15 residues. Germline assignment: CDR1 ENHRY and CDR2 SYGVKD. V was trimmed by 0 bases and J by 1 base, leaving 9 bases between them. The CDR3 reads CAISESNRANTEAFF. The DNA for the CDR3 is TGTGCCATCAGTGAGTCGAATAGGGCGAACACTGAAGCTTTCTTT.

The chain has TRBV6-4 and TRBJ1-5; D is uncertain. Per germline, CDR1 MRHNA and CDR2 SNTAGT. The CDR3 sequence is 13 residues long. V was trimmed by 6 bases and J by 7 bases, leaving 13 bases between them. The CDR3 loop is CASSREVGQPQHF. The DNA of the CDR3 is TGTGCCAGCAGCCGGGAGGTTGGGCAGCCCCAGCATTTT.

The V call is TRBV6-5, the J call TRBJ2-1; 7 positions match TRBD1. After removal of 6 bases from V and 3 bases from J, the junction contained 2 bases not matched to a gene. Germline V gene lookup returns CDR1 MNHEY and CDR2 SVGAGI. There are 13 residues in the CDR3. This CDR3 is CASSRDSYNEQFF. The CDR3 nucleotides read TGTGCCAGCAGCCGGGACAGCTACAATGAGCAGTTCTTC.

The chain uses TRBV12-5 and TRBJ2-7; TRBD2 is a possible D gene (5 bases). The CDR3 runs to 14 residues. CDR1 and CDR2 from the germline V gene are LGHNT and FRNRAP. Trimming took off 7 bases at V and 2 bases at J, with 15 bases between the two ends. CDR3 bases: TGTGCTAGTGCTTCGGACGGGATCACCTACGAGCAGTACTTC. This codes for CASASDGITYEQYF.

This clone came up a few times. CDR3 sequence (DNA): TGTGCCACCAGCCATCGGGCGGGGGGCTTGGAGACCCAGTACTTC. Its protein is CATSHRAGGLETQYF. The chain links TRBV15 to TRBJ2-5; 8 bases fit TRBD2. The germline gives CDR1 LNHNV, CDR2 YYDKDF (reference sequence). The CDR3 is 15 residues long. The V and J ends lost 5 bases and 5 bases, in that order; junction bases with no gene match: 10.

V gene TRBV6-5 combines with J gene TRBJ2-2; no clear D gene. Germline lookup yields CDR1 MNHEY and CDR2 SVGAGI. Deletions cut 1 base from V and 0 bases from J, with 9 bases between. The CDR3 length is 16 residues. Here the CDR3 reads CASSYFLGTNTGELFF. In DNA, the CDR3 is TGTGCCAGCAGTTACTTCTTAGGGACGAACACCGGGGAGCTGTTTTTT.

The genes are TRBV6-6 and TRBJ2-2; D is uncertain. Germline assignment: CDR1 MNHNY and CDR2 SVGAGI (reference sequence). The V and J ends lost 3 bases and 4 bases respectively, with 6 bases between them. CDR3 length: 13 amino acids. CDR3 nucleotide sequence: TGTGCCAGCAGTTATGGAGTCACCGGGGAGCTGTTTTTT. Residues: CASSYGVTGELFF.

J is TRBJ1-1 and V is TRBV7-9; D gene ambiguous. Germline V gene lookup returns CDR1 SEHNR and CDR2 FQNEAQ (reference sequence). The germline V and J ends were trimmed by 5 bases and 3 bases, with 10 bases remaining between them. This CDR3 is 13 amino acids long. CDR3 protein: CASSLTAYTEAFF. CDR3 sequence (DNA): TGTGCCAGCAGCCTAACAGCTTACACTGAAGCTTTCTTT. Full variable domain (missing parts from reference TRBV7-9 and TRBJ1-1): DTGVSQNPRHKITKRGQNVTFRCDPISEHNRLYWYRQTLGQGPEFLTYFQNEAQLEKSRLLSDRFSAERPKGSFSTLEIQRTEQGDSAMYLCASSLTAYTEAFFGQGTRLTVV.

This clone is a singleton in its sample. V is TRBV10-3 and J is TRBJ2-7, with 8 nucleotides matching TRBD1. With V trimmed by 5 bases and J by 3 bases, 9 bases remained unmatched. The germline gives CDR1 ENHRY, CDR2 SYGVKD. The CDR3 runs to 15 residues. CDR3 nucleotide sequence: TGTGCCATCAGTCCCCGACAGGGGATGAACTACGAGCAGTACTTC. As protein: CAISPRQGMNYEQYF.

This clone appeared a few times. This chain links TRBV2 with TRBJ2-1, with 9 bases fitting TRBD1. CDR1 and CDR2 from the germline V gene are SNHLY and FYNNEI. With V trimmed by 9 bases and J by 15 bases, 6 bases remained unmatched. There are 10 residues in the CDR3. CDR3 DNA sequence: TGTGCCAGTGAGGGGACAGGGTGGTTCTTC. It yields the protein CASEGTGWFF. Based on the CDR3 plus reference TRBV2 and TRBJ2-1, the full variable domain is EPEVTQTPSHQVTQMGQEVILRCVPISNHLYFYWYRQILGQKVEFLVSFYNNEISEKSEIFDDQFSVERPDGSNFTLKIRSTKLEDSAMYFCASEGTGWFFGPGTRLTVL.

The chain combines TRBV9 with TRBJ1-2; 7 bases fit TRBD1. Germline lookup yields CDR1 SGDLS and CDR2 YYNGEE. The trim removed 3 bases at V and 4 bases at J, leaving 3 bases unmatched. This CDR3 is 13 amino acids long. The CDR3 DNA reads TGTGCCAGCAGCGCACAGGGGTCCTATGGCTACACCTTC. The encoded protein is CASSAQGSYGYTF.